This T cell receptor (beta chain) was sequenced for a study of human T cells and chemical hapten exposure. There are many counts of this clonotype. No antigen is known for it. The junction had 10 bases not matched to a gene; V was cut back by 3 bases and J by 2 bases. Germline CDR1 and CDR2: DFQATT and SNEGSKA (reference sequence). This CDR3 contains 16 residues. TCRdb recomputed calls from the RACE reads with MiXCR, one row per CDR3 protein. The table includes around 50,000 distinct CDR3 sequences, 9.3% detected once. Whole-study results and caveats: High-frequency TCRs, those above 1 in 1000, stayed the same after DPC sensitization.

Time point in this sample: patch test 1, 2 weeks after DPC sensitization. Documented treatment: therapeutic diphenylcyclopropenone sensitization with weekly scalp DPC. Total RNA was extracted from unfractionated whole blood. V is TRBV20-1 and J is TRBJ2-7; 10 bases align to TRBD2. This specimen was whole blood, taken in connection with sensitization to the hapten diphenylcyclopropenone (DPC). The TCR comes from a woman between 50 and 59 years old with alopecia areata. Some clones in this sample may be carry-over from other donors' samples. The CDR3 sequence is CSASHPLAGDTYEQYF. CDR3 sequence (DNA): TGCAGTGCTAGTCATCCCCTAGCGGGAGACACCTACGAGCAGTACTTC.